These 22 T cell receptor beta chains were sequenced from one sample in a study of blood T cell repertoires in COVID-19. Assay used: immunoSEQ multiplex PCR; TCRdb lists only in-frame clones, some missing. The sample records some 400,000 clones, approximately 87% being singletons. The sequencing input was PBMCs or T cells enriched from blood (not recorded which). Receptors were obtained from a man younger than 40 who had recovered from COVID-19.

This sequence joins TRBV11-2 and TRBJ2-3; the match to TRBD2 covers 11 bases. V was clipped by 5 bases and J by 2 bases; unmatched bases: 6. In germline, CDR1 is SGHAT, CDR2 FQNNGV. CDR3 size: 16 residues. This chain's CDR3 is CASSLLAGGLTDTQYF. For the CDR3, the DNA is TGTGCCAGCAGCCTCCTAGCGGGGGGTCTCACAGATACGCAGTATTTT.

The V gene is TRBV19, the J gene TRBJ1-6; 9 bases fit TRBD1. The germline CDR1 and CDR2 sequences are LNHDA and SQIVND (reference sequence). V lost 4 bases, J lost 10 bases, and 8 bases stayed unmatched. The CDR3 has 15 amino acids. The CDR3 DNA reads TGTGCCAGTAGTAGCTCGGACAGGGGCCCCTCACCCCTCCACTTT. Translation gives CASSSSDRGPSPLHF.

This clone was recorded once. V and J are TRBV12-3 or TRBV12-4 and TRBJ2-5; 11 bases are shared with TRBD2. Trimming cost V 5 bases and J 9 bases; bases outside gene matches: 5. The CDR3 consists of 13 residues. CDR3 nucleotide sequence: TGTGCCAGCAGTGCCTCTAGCGGGGGGTCCCAGTACTTC. Translating it yields CASSASSGGSQYF.

This chain joins TRBV19 and TRBJ2-5, with 11 bases fitting TRBD1. The trim removed 10 bases at V and 2 bases at J, leaving 3 bases unmatched. From germline, CDR1 is LNHDA and CDR2 SQIVND (reference sequence). CDR3 length equals 13 residues. In nucleotides, the CDR3 is TGTGCCACACGGGACAGGGGGCAAGAGACCCAGTACTTC. It is translated as CATRDRGQETQYF.

J is TRBJ2-3 and V is TRBV18; 10 bases match TRBD2. V was pared by 6 bases and J by 1 base, with 7 bases of the junction left unmatched. Germline-derived CDR1 and CDR2 are KGHSH and LQKENI. The CDR3 runs to 16 residues. Here the CDR3 DNA reads TGTGCCAGCTCTCTGATCGGGACTAGCGGCACAGATACGCAGTATTTT. It specifies CASSLIGTSGTDTQYF.

In this sample, this clone turned up once. The V and J genes are TRBV12-3 or TRBV12-4 and TRBJ2-4, with no clear D. This CDR3 has 11 residues. V was shortened by 3 bases and J by 6 bases, with 3 bases between the two germline ends. CDR3 amino acids: CASSFGNIQYF. DNA for the CDR3: TGTGCCAGCAGTTTCGGAAACATTCAGTACTTC.

V gene TRBV7-9 combines with J gene TRBJ1-1; 11 nucleotides align to TRBD1. The V and J ends lost 4 bases and 5 bases, in that order; junction bases with no gene match: 3. Germline V gene sequence: CDR1 SEHNR, CDR2 FQNEAQ (reference sequence). The CDR3 has 14 residues. Written as DNA, the CDR3 is TGTGCCAGCAGCTCGGACAGGGGGCGAACTGAAGCTTTCTTT. This translates into CASSSDRGRTEAFF. Full variable domain (remainder filled in from reference TRBV7-9 and TRBJ1-1): DTGVSQNPRHKITKRGQNVTFRCDPISEHNRLYWYRQTLGQGPEFLTYFQNEAQLEKSRLLSDRFSAERPKGSFSTLEIQRTEQGDSAMYLCASSSDRGRTEAFFGQGTRLTVV.

The chain uses TRBV4-1 and TRBJ2-7; D may be TRBD2 (5 bases). The CDR3 runs to 14 residues. V lost 1 base to trimming and J lost 5 bases, with 12 bases between them. CDR1 MGHRA and CDR2 YSYEKL come from the germline V gene. CDR3 coding DNA: TGCGCCAGCAGCCAAGGGGGAGTCCTGGACGAGCAGTACTTC. Translating gives CASSQGGVLDEQYF.

CDR3 sequence reads: CASRHGLADTGELFF. Here the CDR3 DNA reads TGTGCCAGCAGGCACGGACTAGCGGACACCGGGGAGCTGTTTTTT. The chain recombines TRBV6-5 with TRBJ2-2, with 10 bases matching TRBD2. With V trimmed by 6 bases and J by 3 bases, 4 bases remained unmatched. The CDR3 runs 15 residues. Germline CDR1 is MNHEY and CDR2 is SVGAGI.

Comments on this clone: Other DNA sequences in this specimen translate into the identical CDR3. The V call is TRBV9, the J call TRBJ1-1, with 10 bases lining up with TRBD1. The CDR3 contains 13 residues. J was trimmed by 8 bases and V by 0 bases; bases with no gene match: 1. Per germline, CDR1 SGDLS and CDR2 YYNGEE. As DNA, the CDR3 is TGTGCCAGCAGCGTAGGGGACAGGGGAGAAGCTTTCTTT. This encodes CASSVGDRGEAFF.

The chain recombines TRBV7-8 with TRBJ2-2; 14 bases are a match to TRBD2. V dropped 5 bases and J dropped 5; count of bases not matched to a gene: 13. CDR1 is SGHVS and CDR2 is FQNEAQ in the germline V gene. The length of the CDR3 is 19 residues. CDR3 amino acids: CASSTRTSGGPAGTGELFF. CDR3 coding DNA: TGTGCCAGCAGCACTCGGACTAGCGGGGGGCCCGCGGGTACCGGGGAGCTGTTTTTT.

The chain couples TRBV27 to TRBJ1-2; D may be TRBD1 (6 bases). Germline values: CDR1 MNHEY, CDR2 SMNVEV (reference sequence). The V end was cut by 2 bases, the J end by 8 bases, with 18 bases between. The CDR3 consists of 15 residues. The DNA for the CDR3 is TGTGCCAGCAGTTTAGAACCGGCCACAGGGCGCGGCTACACCTTC. Residues: CASSLEPATGRGYTF.

The gene calls are TRBV25-1 and TRBJ1-4; 10 nucleotides line up with TRBD1. The ends lost 6 bases at V and 7 bases at J; junction bases unmatched: 11. The germline V gene has CDR1 MGHDK and CDR2 SYGVNS. This CDR3 spans 16 amino acids. CDR3 in DNA: TGTGCCAGCAGCGCCGGGACAGGGGTTTGGGGTGAAAAACTGTTTTTT. Protein: CASSAGTGVWGEKLFF.

The rearrangement links TRBV7-2 to TRBJ2-3; possibly TRBD1 for D (5 bases). Trimming cost V 5 bases and J 2 bases, with 14 bases left between them. CDR3 length: 15 residues. CDR1 SGHTA and CDR2 FQGNSA come from the germline V gene. CDR3 sequence (DNA): TGTGCCAGCAGCCAAGGGTCAGGGAACACAGATACGCAGTATTTT. Translation gives CASSQGSGNTDTQYF.

This chain links TRBV5-4 with TRBJ2-7; 12 nucleotides align to TRBD1. V lost 3 bases and J lost 2; bases outside the gene matches: 3. CDR1 is SGHNT and CDR2 is YYREEE in the germline V gene (reference sequence). CDR3 length: 15 amino acids. The CDR3 bases are TGTGCCAGCAGCTCCGGGACAGGGGGCCCCTACGAGCAGTACTTC. It is translated as CASSSGTGGPYEQYF.

J is TRBJ1-2 and V is TRBV7-9; D is perhaps TRBD1 (6 bases). This CDR3 spans 15 amino acids. Trimming stripped 5 bases from V and 4 bases from J, with 17 bases between. Looked up from germline, CDR1 is SEHNR and CDR2 is FQNEAQ (reference sequence). CDR3 residues: CASSLTGGATYGYTF. The DNA for the CDR3 is TGTGCCAGCAGCCTAACCGGGGGGGCGACCTATGGCTACACCTTC.

The V call is TRBV6-5, the J call TRBJ1-2; 8 nucleotides agree with TRBD1. V shed 8 bases and J 9 bases; nucleotides not matched to a gene: 5. This CDR3 spans 11 amino acids. Germline V gives CDR1 MNHEY, CDR2 SVGAGI. As DNA, the CDR3 is TGTGCCAGCGGACAGGGAGGGAGCTACACCTTC. This translates into CASGQGGSYTF.

The V call is TRBV11-3, the J call TRBJ2-5; 8 bases fit TRBD2. The V gene's germline CDR1 is SGHNT and CDR2 YENEEA. The V segment lost 5 bases and the J segment 0 bases; nucleotides outside the gene matches: 2. The CDR3 contains 14 residues. CDR3 in amino acids: CASSRGGNQETQYF. The CDR3 DNA follows: TGTGCCAGCAGCCGGGGGGGGAACCAAGAGACCCAGTACTTC.

This chain links TRBV25-1 with TRBJ1-1, with D perhaps matching TRBD1 (6 bases). There are 16 residues in the CDR3. Germline V CDR1 and CDR2: MGHDK, SYGVNS. With 4 bases removed from V and 4 bases from J, the gap between germline ends came to 19 bases. In DNA form, the CDR3 reads TGTGCCAGCAGTGGAACAGGGTTTTGGGAAGGCACTGAAGCTTTCTTT. It translates to CASSGTGFWEGTEAFF.

V and J are TRBV12-5 and TRBJ1-5, with no clear D. CDR3 length: 16 residues. Germline CDR1 reads LGHNT; CDR2 reads FRNRAP. V lost 0 bases, J lost 3 bases, and 12 bases lay in between. CDR3 DNA: TGTGCTAGTGGTTTGGTAGAAGCCGGGTACAATCAGCCCCAGCATTTT. It translates to CASGLVEAGYNQPQHF.

The V gene is TRBV19, the J gene TRBJ1-2; D not certain. The length of the CDR3 is 11 residues. V lost 3 bases and J lost 8, with 7 bases in between. Germline lookup yields CDR1 LNHDA and CDR2 SQIVND (reference sequence). Here the CDR3 DNA reads TGTGCCAGTAGTATCTCGGGAGGCTACACCTTC. Translation gives CASSISGGYTF.

The chain has TRBV3-1 (or the pseudogene TRBV3-2) and TRBJ2-1; 9 bases map to TRBD2. The CDR3 is made up of 16 amino acids. CDR1 is LGHDT, CDR2 YNNKEL, per germline (reference sequence). V lost 3 bases, J lost 9 bases, and 12 bases stayed unmatched. The CDR3 DNA reads TGTGCCAGCAGCCATGACGCGGGGGGGCGAAGGGCTGAGCAGTTCTTC. As protein: CASSHDAGGRRAEQFF.